The present T cell receptor (beta chain) was sequenced within a study of T-cell reconstitution after alpha-beta-depleted transplantation in children. Study results and caveats: Expanded graft clones numbering several hundred reportedly gave rise to alpha-beta T cells about two months after transplant. Several patients had high TCRbeta diversity at day 60; it came from surviving recipient T cells and thymic progenitors. T cells produced anew were the main source of T-cell counts and diversity one year after transplant.

Many counts were recorded for this clonotype. Its antigen remains unidentified. This CDR3 comprises 11 residues. The V end lost 6 bases, the J end lost 10 bases, and 12 bases lay between the germline ends. Germline assignment: CDR1 MNHEY and CDR2 SMNVEV (reference sequence). Unique molecular identifiers were built into the TCRbeta library. TCRdb itself ran the PCR reads through MiXCR, one entry per CDR3 protein. The sample holds almost 500,000 distinct CDR3 sequences, 8% to 11% seen once. The chain couples TRBV27 to TRBJ1-1; the D is unclear. This sample comprised PBMCs, obtained before TCRalphabeta/CD19-depleted stem cell transplant. The receptor was isolated from a child aged 2-15 years with inherited bone marrow failure, due to receive a stem cell transplant. CDR3 protein: CASRSRHGAFF. CDR3 bases: TGTGCCAGCAGGAGTAGGCACGGAGCTTTCTTT.